This T cell receptor (beta chain) was captured in a study of cytomegalovirus exposure and HLA in healthy donors. Study-wide background: The roughly 100 million unique TCR beta sequences, from 150 million to 200 million T cells, were found by an earlier analysis. Overall study findings and caveats: According to a later analysis, donors in an Asian-associated ancestry cluster reportedly had fewer N-insertions than the roughly 720-donor mean.

PCR employed 60 Vbeta and 13 Jbeta primers. The protocol was immunoSEQ multiplex PCR, while the TCRdb copy is restricted to in-frame clones and leaves out a portion. The sample has 130,000 to 150,000 clones; 65% to 90% are singletons. With regard to this clone: Its target is unknown.

Healthy bone marrow donors made up the cohort. V was shortened by 4 bases and J by 5 bases, with 18 bases between the two germline ends. CDR1 and CDR2 (germline): SGHRS, YFSETQ. The CDR3 covers 16 residues. The chain carries TRBV5-1 and TRBJ2-2; D may be TRBD1 (6 bases). Specimen: PBMCs. The clonotype originates from a woman between 25 and 40 years old in good health and CMV-seronegative. The CDR3 loop reads CASSGRDIGATGELFF. The CDR3, as DNA: TGCGCCAGCAGCGGCCGGGACATAGGGGCGACCGGGGAGCTGTTTTTT.